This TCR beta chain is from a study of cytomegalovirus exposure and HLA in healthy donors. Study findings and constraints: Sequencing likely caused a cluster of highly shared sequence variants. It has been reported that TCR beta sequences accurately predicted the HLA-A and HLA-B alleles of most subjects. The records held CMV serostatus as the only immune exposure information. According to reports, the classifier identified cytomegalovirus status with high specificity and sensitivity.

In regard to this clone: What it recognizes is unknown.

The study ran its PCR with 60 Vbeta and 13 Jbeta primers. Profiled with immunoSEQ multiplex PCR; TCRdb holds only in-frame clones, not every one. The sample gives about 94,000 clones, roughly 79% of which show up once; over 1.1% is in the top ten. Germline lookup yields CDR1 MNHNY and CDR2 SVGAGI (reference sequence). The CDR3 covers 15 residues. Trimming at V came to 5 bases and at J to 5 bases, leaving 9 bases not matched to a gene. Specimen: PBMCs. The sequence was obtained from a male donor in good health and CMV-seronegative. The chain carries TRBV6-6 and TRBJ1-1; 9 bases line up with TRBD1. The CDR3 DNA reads TGTGCCAGCAGTAACGGTTTGACAGGGGGAACTGAAGCTTTCTTT. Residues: CASSNGLTGGTEAFF.